Described below is a single T cell receptor beta chain sequence and its context. The sample is drawn from a study of cytotoxic CD8 clonotypes in ibrutinib-treated CLL. The CDR3 is 13 residues long. Trimming stripped 0 bases from V and 11 bases from J, with 13 bases between. Germline V lookup: CDR1 MNHEY, CDR2 SMNVEV (reference sequence). Repertoires were generated with immunoSEQ multiplex PCR, while TCRdb's copy carries only in-frame clones and drops some. Among over 100,000 clones, about 53% were seen once, and the ten largest hold about 40%. The J gene is TRBJ1-1, the V gene TRBV27; D not certain. This clonotype was obtained from a human donor with chronic lymphocytic leukemia. This specimen was PBMCs, taken after 24 months of ibrutinib treatment. The chain's CDR3 is CASSLSDPGEAFF. In nucleotides, the CDR3 is TGTGCCAGCAGTTTATCGGATCCTGGGGAGGCTTTCTTT.